The 14 T cell receptor beta chains in this list originate from one sample, sequenced in a study of a mutant IDH1 vaccine in newly diagnosed glioma. The assay was immunoSEQ multiplex PCR, and TCRdb's table has in-frame clones only and misses some. The profile shows approximately 57,000 clones, around 80% of them singletons. Their recognized antigens are unknown. Stated time point: week 23, last vaccination. The study gave 300 ug of mutant IDH1 20-mer peptide per vaccine dose, with topical imiquimod. This material consisted of PBMCs, taken from a glioma patient whose treatment included an IDH1 peptide vaccine. These receptors originate from a woman between 40 and 50 years old with glioma. Some clones in this sample may be carry-over from other donors' samples.

The chain has TRBV30 and TRBJ2-7, with 9 bases that match TRBD1. Germline V gene sequence: CDR1 GTSNPN, CDR2 SVGIG (reference sequence). The trim removed 4 bases at V and 5 bases at J, leaving 9 bases unmatched. The CDR3 loop spans 14 amino acids. The CDR3 is CAWTGGQGVHEQYF. The CDR3 nucleotides are TGTGCCTGGACGGGGGGACAGGGAGTACACGAGCAGTACTTC.

The chain joins TRBV15 to TRBJ1-3, with D unresolved. V lost 11 bases and J lost 0, with 11 bases in between. Per the germline V gene, CDR1 is LNHNV and CDR2 is YYDKDF (reference sequence). The CDR3 is 13 residues long. The CDR3 spells CAVPARSGNTIYF. In nucleotides, the CDR3 is TGTGCCGTTCCAGCCCGCTCTGGAAACACCATATATTTT.

The rearrangement joins TRBV11-2 to TRBJ1-2; the D is unclear. Trimming took off 4 bases at V and 3 bases at J, with 9 bases between the two ends. This CDR3 region has 13 residues. CDR1 is SGHAT, CDR2 FQNNGV, per germline. DNA of the CDR3: TGTGCCAGCAGCTCCCAGACCCACTATGGCTACACCTTC. Translation gives CASSSQTHYGYTF.

The chain links TRBV20-1 to TRBJ1-2; no reliable D call. The V gene's germline CDR1 is DFQATT and CDR2 SNEGSKA (reference sequence). Trimming stripped 1 base from V and 1 base from J, with 1 base between. This CDR3 is built from 11 residues. CDR3 residues: CSARVNYGYTF. The CDR3 nucleotides are TGCAGTGCTAGAGTTAACTATGGCTACACCTTC.

The rearrangement links TRBV19 to TRBJ2-1, with 8 bases that match TRBD2. This CDR3 is 13 amino acids long. CDR1 and CDR2 (germline): LNHDA, SQIVND (reference sequence). The V gene end was trimmed by 6 bases and the J gene end by 10 bases; junction bases not matched to a gene: 8. Written as DNA, the CDR3 is TGTGCCAGTAGCACGGGGGGGAGGAACGAGCAGTTCTTC. It is translated as CASSTGGRNEQFF.

This chain connects TRBV2 to TRBJ2-6, with 8 bases matching TRBD2. This CDR3 comprises 17 residues. V trimming: 1 base; J trimming: 4 bases; junction bases outside the gene matches: 6. Germline CDR1 and CDR2: SNHLY and FYNNEI. CDR3 sequence reads: CASSEVTSGAGANVLTF. The CDR3 nucleotides read TGTGCCAGCAGTGAAGTAACTAGCGGTGCCGGGGCCAACGTCCTGACTTTC.

This sequence joins TRBV29-1 and TRBJ2-3; 10 bases are shared with TRBD1. Trimming took 8 bases from V and 4 from J; bases not matched to a gene: 3. The CDR3 covers 12 residues. CDR1 is SQVTM and CDR2 is ANQGSEA in the germline V gene. The CDR3 DNA is TGCAGCCCTGGACAGGGGGCAGATACGCAGTATTTT. Translated, it gives CSPGQGADTQYF.

The chain combines TRBV20-1 with TRBJ2-5; no clear D gene. V lost 0 bases, J lost 2 bases, and 1 base lay in between. The CDR3 is 11 residues long. CDR1 and CDR2 from the germline V gene are DFQATT and SNEGSKA (reference sequence). The CDR3 nucleotides are TGCAGTGCTAGAGATCAAGAGACCCAGTACTTC. It codes for CSARDQETQYF.

CDR3 loop: CASSFGGVVNEKLFF. The DNA for the CDR3 is TGTGCCAGCAGCTTCGGGGGAGTGGTTAATGAAAAACTGTTTTTT. This rearrangement joins TRBV7-2 to TRBJ1-4; D may be TRBD1 (5 bases). The CDR3 is 15 amino acids. Germline loops: CDR1 SGHTA, CDR2 FQGNSA. The germline V and J ends were trimmed by 3 bases and 4 bases, with 12 bases remaining between them.

This clone was observed a handful of times. The chain couples TRBV7-8 to TRBJ1-1; no definite D call. V shed 0 bases and J shed 1 base, with 6 bases lying between them. The CDR3 extends over 14 amino acids. Germline lookup yields CDR1 SGHVS and CDR2 FQNEAQ. The CDR3 bases are TGTGCCAGCAGCTTAGCGCGGTCGAACACTGAAGCTTTCTTT. It translates to CASSLARSNTEAFF.

The chain recombines TRBV2 with TRBJ1-5; D might be TRBD1 (5 bases). The ends were cut back, 5 bases at V and 6 bases at J, with 11 bases in the middle. Germline-derived CDR1 and CDR2 are SNHLY and FYNNEI. This CDR3 is 13 amino acids long. The chain's CDR3 is CASSNGGGQPQHF. Written as DNA, the CDR3 is TGTGCCAGCAGTAACGGGGGGGGTCAGCCCCAGCATTTT.

V is TRBV19 and J is TRBJ2-6; D might be TRBD2 (6 bases). The CDR3 has 17 amino acids. CDR1 is LNHDA, CDR2 SQIVND, per germline (reference sequence). V lost 6 bases and J 0 bases, leaving 15 bases between the germline ends. CDR3 protein: CASRRGKVGSGANVLTF. CDR3 DNA sequence: TGTGCCAGTAGACGGGGGAAGGTGGGCTCTGGGGCCAACGTCCTGACTTTC.

The V and J genes are TRBV7-9 and TRBJ2-7; D could derive from TRBD1 or TRBD2 (5 bases each). This CDR3 is built from 13 residues. CDR1 and CDR2 (germline): SEHNR, FQNEAQ (reference sequence). Trimming took 5 bases from V and 3 from J, leaving 11 bases between them. CDR3 nucleotide sequence: TGTGCCAGCAGCCGACCTGGGGGCTACGAGCAGTACTTC. It specifies CASSRPGGYEQYF.

This clone was found once. The chain uses TRBV7-8 and TRBJ2-7, with 9 bases identical to TRBD2. The germline V gene encodes CDR1 SGHVS and CDR2 FQNEAQ. The CDR3 loop spans 14 amino acids. V shed 8 bases and J 0 bases; nucleotides not matched to a gene: 5. The CDR3 nucleotides are TGTGCCAGCGCGGCGGGGGGGAGCTCCTACGAGCAGTACTTC. Amino acids: CASAAGGSSYEQYF. The complete variable domain, with remaining parts taken from reference TRBV7-8 and TRBJ2-7, reads GAGVSQSPRYKVAKRGQDVALRCDPISGHVSLFWYQQALGQGPEFLTYFQNEAQLDKSGLPSDRFFAERPEGSVSTLKIQRTQQEDSAVYLCASAAGGSSYEQYFGPGTRLTVT.